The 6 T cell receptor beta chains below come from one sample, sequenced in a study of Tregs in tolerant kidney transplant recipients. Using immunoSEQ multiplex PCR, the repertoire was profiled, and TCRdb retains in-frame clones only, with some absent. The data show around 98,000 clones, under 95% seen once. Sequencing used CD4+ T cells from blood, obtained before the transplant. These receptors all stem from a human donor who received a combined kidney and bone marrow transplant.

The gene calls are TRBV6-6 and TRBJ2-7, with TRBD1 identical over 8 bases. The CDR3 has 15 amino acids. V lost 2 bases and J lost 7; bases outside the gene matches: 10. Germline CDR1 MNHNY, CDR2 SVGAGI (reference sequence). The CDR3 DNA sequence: TGTGCCAGCAGTTACGGGGGGCAGGGGGCTGGAGAGCAGTACTTC. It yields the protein CASSYGGQGAGEQYF.

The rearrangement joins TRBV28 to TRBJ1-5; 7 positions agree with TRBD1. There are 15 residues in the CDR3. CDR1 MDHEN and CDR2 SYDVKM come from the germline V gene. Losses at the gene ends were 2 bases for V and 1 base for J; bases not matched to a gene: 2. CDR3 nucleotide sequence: TGTGCCAGCAGTTTAACAGGGGCCAGCAATCAGCCCCAGCATTTT. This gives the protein CASSLTGASNQPQHF.

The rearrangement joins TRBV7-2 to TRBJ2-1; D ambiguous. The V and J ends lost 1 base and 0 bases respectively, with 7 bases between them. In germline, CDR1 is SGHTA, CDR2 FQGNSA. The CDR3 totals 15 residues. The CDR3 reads CASSLGANSYNEQFF. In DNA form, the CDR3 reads TGTGCCAGCAGCTTAGGCGCAAACTCCTACAATGAGCAGTTCTTC.

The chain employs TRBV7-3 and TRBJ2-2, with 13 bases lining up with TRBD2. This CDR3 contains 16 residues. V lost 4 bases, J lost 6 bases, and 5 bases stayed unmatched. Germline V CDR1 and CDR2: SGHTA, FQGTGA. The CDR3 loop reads CASSSGLAGVPGELFF. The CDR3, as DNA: TGTGCCAGCAGCTCAGGACTAGCGGGAGTCCCCGGGGAGCTGTTTTTT.

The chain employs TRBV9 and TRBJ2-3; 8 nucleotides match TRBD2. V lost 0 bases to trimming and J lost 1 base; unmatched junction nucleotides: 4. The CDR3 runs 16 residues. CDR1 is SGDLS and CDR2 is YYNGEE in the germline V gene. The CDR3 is CASSVVGAGGTDTQYF. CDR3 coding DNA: TGTGCCAGCAGCGTAGTAGGAGCGGGGGGCACAGATACGCAGTATTTT.

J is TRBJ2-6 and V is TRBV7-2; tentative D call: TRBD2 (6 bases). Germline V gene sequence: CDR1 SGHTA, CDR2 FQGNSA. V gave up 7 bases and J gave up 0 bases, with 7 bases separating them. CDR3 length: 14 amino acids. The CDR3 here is CASTRDSGANVLTF. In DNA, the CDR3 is TGTGCCAGCACGCGGGACTCTGGGGCCAACGTCCTGACTTTC.